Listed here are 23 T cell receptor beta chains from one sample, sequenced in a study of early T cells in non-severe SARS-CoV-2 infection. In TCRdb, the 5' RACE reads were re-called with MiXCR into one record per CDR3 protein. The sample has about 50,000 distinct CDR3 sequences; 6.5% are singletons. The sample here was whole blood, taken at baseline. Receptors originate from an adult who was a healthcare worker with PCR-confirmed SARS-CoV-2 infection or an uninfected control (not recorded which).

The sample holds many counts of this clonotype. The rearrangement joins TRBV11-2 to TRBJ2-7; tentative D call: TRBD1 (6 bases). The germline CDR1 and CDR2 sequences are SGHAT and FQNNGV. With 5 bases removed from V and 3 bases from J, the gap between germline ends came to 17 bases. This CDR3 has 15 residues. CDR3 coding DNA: TGTGCCAGCAGCCTAAGGGGTCAGGGGTACTACGAGCAGTACTTC. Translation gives CASSLRGQGYYEQYF.

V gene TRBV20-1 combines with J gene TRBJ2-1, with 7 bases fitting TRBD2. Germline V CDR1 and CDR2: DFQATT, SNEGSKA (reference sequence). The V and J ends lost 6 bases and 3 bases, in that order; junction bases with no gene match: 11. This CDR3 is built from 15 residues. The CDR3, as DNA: TGCAGTGCCAATACCGGGACTATAAACTACAATGAGCAGTTCTTC. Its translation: CSANTGTINYNEQFF.

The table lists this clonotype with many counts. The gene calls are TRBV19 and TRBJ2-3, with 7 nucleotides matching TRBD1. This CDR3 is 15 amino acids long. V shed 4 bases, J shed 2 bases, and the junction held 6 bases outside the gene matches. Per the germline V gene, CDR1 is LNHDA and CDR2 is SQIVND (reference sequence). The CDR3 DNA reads TGTGCCAGTAGTACCTCGGGACAGAACACAGATACGCAGTATTTT. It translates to CASSTSGQNTDTQYF.

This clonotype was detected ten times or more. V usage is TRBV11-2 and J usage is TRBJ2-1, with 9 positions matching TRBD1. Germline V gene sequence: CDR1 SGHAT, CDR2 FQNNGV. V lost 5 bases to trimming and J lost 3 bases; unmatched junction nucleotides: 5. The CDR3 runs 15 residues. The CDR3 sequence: CASSVGQGLYNEQFF. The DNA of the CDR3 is TGTGCCAGCAGCGTCGGACAGGGGCTCTACAATGAGCAGTTCTTC.

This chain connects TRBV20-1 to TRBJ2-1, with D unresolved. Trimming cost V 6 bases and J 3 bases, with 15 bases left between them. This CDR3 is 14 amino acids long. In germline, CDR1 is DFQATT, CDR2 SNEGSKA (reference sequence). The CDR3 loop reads CSASSSASYNEQFF. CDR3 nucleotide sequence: TGCAGTGCGTCCTCTAGTGCTAGCTACAATGAGCAGTTCTTC.

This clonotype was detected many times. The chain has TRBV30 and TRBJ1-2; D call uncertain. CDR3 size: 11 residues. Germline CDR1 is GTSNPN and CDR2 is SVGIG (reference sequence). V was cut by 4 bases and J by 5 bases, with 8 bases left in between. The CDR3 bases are TGTGCCTGGACAGAGAATTATGGCTACACCTTC. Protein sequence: CAWTENYGYTF. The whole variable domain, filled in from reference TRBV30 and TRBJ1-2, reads SQTIHQWPATLVQPVGSPLSLECTVEGTSNPNLYWYRQAAGRGLQLLFYSVGIGQISSEVPQNLSASRPQDRQFILSSKKLLLSDSGFYLCAWTENYGYTFGSGTRLTVV.

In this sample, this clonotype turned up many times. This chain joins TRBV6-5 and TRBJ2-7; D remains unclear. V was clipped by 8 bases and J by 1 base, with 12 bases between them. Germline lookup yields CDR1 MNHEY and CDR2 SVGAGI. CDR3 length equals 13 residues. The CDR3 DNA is TGTGCCAGCGGGTGGTTAACTTCCTACGAGCAGTACTTC. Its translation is CASGWLTSYEQYF.

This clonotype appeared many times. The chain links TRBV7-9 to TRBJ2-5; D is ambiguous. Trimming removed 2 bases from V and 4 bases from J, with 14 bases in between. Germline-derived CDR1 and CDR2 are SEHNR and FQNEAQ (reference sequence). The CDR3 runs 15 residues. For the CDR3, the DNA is TGTGCCAGCAGCTTAAAGCTGGGGATGGGAGAGACCCAGTACTTC. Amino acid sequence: CASSLKLGMGETQYF.

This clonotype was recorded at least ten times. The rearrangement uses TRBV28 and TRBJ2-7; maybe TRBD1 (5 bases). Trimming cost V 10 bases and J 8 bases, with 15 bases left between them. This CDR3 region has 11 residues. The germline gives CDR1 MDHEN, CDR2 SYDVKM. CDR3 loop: CATGWGNQQYF. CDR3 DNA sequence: TGTGCCACCGGCTGGGGCAACCAGCAGTACTTC.

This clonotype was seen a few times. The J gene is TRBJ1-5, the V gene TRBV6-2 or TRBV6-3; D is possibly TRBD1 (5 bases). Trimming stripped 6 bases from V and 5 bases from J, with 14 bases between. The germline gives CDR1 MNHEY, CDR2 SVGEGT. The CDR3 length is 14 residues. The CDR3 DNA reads TGTGCCAGCAGCCCGAGACAGTTTTATCAGCCCCAGCATTTT. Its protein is CASSPRQFYQPQHF.

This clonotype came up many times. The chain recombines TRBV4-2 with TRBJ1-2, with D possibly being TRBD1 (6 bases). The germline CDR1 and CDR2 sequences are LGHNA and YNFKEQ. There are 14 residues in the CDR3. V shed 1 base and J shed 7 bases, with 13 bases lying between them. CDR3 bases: TGTGCCAGCAGCCAAGCTCAGGGGTTCGGTGGCTACACCTTC. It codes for CASSQAQGFGGYTF.

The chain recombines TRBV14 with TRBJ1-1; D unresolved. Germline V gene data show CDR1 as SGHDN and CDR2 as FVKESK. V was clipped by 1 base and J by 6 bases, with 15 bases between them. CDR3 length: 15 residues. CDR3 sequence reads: CASSQAGYPGAEAFF. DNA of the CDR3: TGTGCCAGCAGCCAAGCCGGTTACCCCGGCGCTGAAGCTTTCTTT.

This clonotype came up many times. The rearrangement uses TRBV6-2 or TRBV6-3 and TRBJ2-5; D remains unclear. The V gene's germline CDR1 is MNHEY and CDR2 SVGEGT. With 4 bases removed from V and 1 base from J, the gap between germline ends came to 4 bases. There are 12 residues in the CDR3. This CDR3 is CASSSIQETQYF. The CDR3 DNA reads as TGTGCCAGCAGTTCGATCCAAGAGACCCAGTACTTC.

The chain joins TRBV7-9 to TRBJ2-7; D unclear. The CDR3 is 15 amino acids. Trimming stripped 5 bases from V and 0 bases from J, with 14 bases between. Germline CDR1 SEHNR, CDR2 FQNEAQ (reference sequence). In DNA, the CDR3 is TGTGCCAGCAGCCCCCGGACGGCTAGCTCCTACGAGCAGTACTTC. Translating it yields CASSPRTASSYEQYF.

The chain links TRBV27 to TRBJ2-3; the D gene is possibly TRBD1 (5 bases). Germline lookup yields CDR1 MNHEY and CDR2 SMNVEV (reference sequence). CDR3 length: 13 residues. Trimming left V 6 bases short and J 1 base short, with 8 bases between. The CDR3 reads CASSPQGTDTQYF. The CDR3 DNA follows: TGTGCCAGCAGCCCACAGGGCACAGATACGCAGTATTTT.

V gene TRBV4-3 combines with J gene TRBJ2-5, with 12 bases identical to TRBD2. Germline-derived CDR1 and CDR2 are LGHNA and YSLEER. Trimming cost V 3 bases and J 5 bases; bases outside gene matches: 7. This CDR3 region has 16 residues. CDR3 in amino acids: CASSQSSTSGGETQYF. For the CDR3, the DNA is TGCGCCAGCAGCCAGTCGTCGACTAGCGGGGGTGAGACCCAGTACTTC.

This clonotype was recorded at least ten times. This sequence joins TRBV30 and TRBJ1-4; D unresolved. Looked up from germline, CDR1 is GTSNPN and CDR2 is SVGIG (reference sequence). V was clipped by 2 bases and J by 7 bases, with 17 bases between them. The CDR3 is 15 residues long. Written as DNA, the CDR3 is TGTGCCTGGAGTCCCGGAGGTACGCGGGGTGAAAAACTGTTTTTT. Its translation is CAWSPGGTRGEKLFF.

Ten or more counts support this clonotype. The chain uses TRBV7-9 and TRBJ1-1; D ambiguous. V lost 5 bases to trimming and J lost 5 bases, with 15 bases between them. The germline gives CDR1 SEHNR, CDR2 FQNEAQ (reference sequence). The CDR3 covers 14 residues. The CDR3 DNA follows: TGTGCCAGCAGCCCACCGTGGGAAGGGACTGAAGCTTTCTTT. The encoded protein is CASSPPWEGTEAFF.

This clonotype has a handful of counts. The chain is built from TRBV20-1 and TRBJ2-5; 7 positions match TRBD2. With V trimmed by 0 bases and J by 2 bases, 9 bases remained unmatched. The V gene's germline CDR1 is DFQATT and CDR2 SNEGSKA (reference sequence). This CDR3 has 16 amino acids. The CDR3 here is CSARDPGLVTQETQYF. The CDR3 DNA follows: TGCAGTGCTAGAGATCCAGGACTAGTCACACAAGAGACCCAGTACTTC.

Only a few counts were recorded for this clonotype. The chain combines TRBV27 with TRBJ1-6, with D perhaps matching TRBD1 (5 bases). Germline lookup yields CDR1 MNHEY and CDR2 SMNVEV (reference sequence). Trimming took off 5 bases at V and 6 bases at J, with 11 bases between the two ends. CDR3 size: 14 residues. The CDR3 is CASSRRDFNSPLHF. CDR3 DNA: TGTGCCAGCAGTCGCCGGGACTTTAATTCACCCCTCCACTTT.

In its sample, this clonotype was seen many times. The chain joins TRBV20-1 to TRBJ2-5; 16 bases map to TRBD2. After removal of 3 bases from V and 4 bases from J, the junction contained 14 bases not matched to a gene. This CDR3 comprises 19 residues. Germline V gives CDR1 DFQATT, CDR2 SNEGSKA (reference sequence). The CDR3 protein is CSASFEGLAGGHMGETQYF. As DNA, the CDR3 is TGCAGTGCTAGCTTTGAGGGACTAGCGGGGGGGCATATGGGAGAGACCCAGTACTTC.

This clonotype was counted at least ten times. DNA of the CDR3: TGTGCCAGCACCCTACAGAACACCGGGGAGCTGTTTTTT. This sequence encodes CASTLQNTGELFF. V is TRBV2 and J is TRBJ2-2; no reliable D call. The V gene lost 7 bases and the J gene lost 1 base, with 7 bases spanning the gap. This CDR3 has 13 residues. Germline-derived CDR1 and CDR2 are SNHLY and FYNNEI. The full variable domain, with the rest looked up from reference TRBV2 and TRBJ2-2, is EPEVTQTPSHQVTQMGQEVILRCVPISNHLYFYWYRQILGQKVEFLVSFYNNEISEKSEIFDDQFSVERPDGSNFTLKIRSTKLEDSAMYFCASTLQNTGELFFGEGSRLTVL.

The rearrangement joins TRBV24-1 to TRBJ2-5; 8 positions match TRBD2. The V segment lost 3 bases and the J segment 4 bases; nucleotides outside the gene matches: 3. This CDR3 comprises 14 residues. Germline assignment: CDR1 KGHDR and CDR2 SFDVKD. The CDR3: CATSDRAGGETQYF. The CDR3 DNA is TGTGCCACCAGTGATCGGGCGGGGGGAGAGACCCAGTACTTC.